The clone carrying this TCR beta chain appeared a few times. Its antigen is not identified. The sample originates from a study of early T cells in non-severe SARS-CoV-2 infection. Study-level information: Sequencing input comprised bulk RNA from unsorted whole blood; chain pairing was not available.

Findings of the study overall: VDJdb matches were skewed toward anti-spike CD8 T cell responses.

Individually, cDNA molecules had unique molecular identifiers attached to them. Via MiXCR, TCRdb re-called the 5' RACE reads, giving one row per CDR3 protein. The sample comprises approximately 70,000 distinct CDR3 sequences, about 10% of which are singletons, and around 6.3% rests with the top ten. The TCR was taken from an adult who was a healthcare worker with PCR-confirmed SARS-CoV-2 infection or an uninfected control (not recorded which). The sample consisted of whole blood.

The CDR3, as DNA: TGTGCCAGCACCCAACGTGACTACCCTTCTGATAATGAGCAGTTCTTC. Translated: CASTQRDYPSDNEQFF. The V gene is TRBV6-1, the J gene TRBJ2-1; a weak D match, TRBD2 (5 bases). There are 16 residues in the CDR3. Germline assignment: CDR1 MNHNS and CDR2 SASEGT. V dropped 7 bases and J dropped 7 bases, with 23 bases sitting between them.